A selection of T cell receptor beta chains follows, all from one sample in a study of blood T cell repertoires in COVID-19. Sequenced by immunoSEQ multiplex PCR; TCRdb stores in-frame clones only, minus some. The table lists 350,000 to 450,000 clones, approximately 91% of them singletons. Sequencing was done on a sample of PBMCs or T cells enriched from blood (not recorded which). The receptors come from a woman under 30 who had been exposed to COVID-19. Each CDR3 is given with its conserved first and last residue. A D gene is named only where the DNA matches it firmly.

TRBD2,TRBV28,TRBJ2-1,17,CASSFPRTSGSYNEQFF,TGTGCCAGCAGTTTTCCAAGAACTAGCGGCTCCTACAATGAGCAGTTCTTC
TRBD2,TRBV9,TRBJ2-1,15,CASSVAGLAGAEQFF,TGTGCCAGCAGCGTAGCTGGGCTAGCGGGGGCAGAGCAGTTCTTC
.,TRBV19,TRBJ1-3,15,CASSISVTSGNTIYF,TGTGCCAGTAGTATCTCGGTTACTAGTGGAAACACCATATATTTT
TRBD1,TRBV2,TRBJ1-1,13,CASSGQGTTEAFF,TGTGCCAGCAGTGGACAGGGAACAACTGAAGCTTTCTTT
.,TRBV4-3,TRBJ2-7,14,CASSQGAASYEQYF,TGCGCCAGCAGCCAAGGGGCAGCCTCCTACGAGCAGTACTTC
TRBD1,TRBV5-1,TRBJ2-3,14,CASRPGQGTDTQYF,TGCGCCAGCAGACCGGGACAGGGGACAGATACGCAGTATTTT
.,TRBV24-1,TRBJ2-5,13,CATSDSMWETQYF,TGTGCCACCAGTGATTCTATGTGGGAGACCCAGTACTTC
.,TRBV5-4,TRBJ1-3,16,CASSLGHGDSGNTIYF,TGTGCCAGCAGCTTGGGGCATGGAGACTCTGGAAACACCATATATTTT
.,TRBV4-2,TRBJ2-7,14,CASSQEYRSYEQYF,TGTGCCAGCAGCCAAGAATACAGATCCTACGAGCAGTACTTC
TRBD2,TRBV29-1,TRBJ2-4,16,CSVRSGSTLAKNIQYF,TGCAGCGTTCGGAGCGGGAGCACGTTAGCCAAAAACATTCAGTACTTC
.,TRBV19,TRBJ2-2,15,CASSPLGGAGGELFF,TGTGCCAGTAGTCCACTTGGCGGGGCCGGCGGGGAGCTGTTTTTT
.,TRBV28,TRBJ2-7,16,CASSLNPGSGQGEQYF,TGTGCCAGCAGTTTGAACCCAGGGTCTGGCCAGGGGGAGCAGTACTTC
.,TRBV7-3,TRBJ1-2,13,CASSLTGDYGYTF,TGTGCCAGCAGCTTAACGGGAGACTATGGCTACACCTTC
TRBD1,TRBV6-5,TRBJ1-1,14,CASSRSGGNTEAFF,TGTGCCAGCAGCCGTTCAGGGGGGAACACTGAAGCTTTCTTT
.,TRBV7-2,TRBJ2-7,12,CASSLVGHEQYF,TGTGCCAGCAGCTTAGTGGGCCACGAGCAGTACTTC
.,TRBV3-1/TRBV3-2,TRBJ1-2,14,CASSQGGSNYGYTF,TGTGCCAGCAGCCAAGGGGGCAGTAACTATGGCTACACCTTC